This TCR beta chain was sequenced for a study of T-cell memory formation after mild COVID-19. Study background: Clusters of TCRs were largely donor specific.

Study-wide points: Whether second-wave clones peaking at day 37 were SARS-CoV-2 specific went unconfirmed. Clones that contracted from day 15 to 85 were balanced CD4/CD8, while later expanders leaned CD4+. Cross-reactive memory apparently joined, as some responding clones appeared in pre-infection memory.

V dropped 7 bases and J dropped 0; count of bases not matched to a gene: 1. The CDR3 is made up of 14 amino acids. In germline, CDR1 is SNHLY, CDR2 FYNNEI. Points on this clonotype: What it binds is unknown.

TCRdb recomputed calls from the 5' RACE reads with MiXCR, one row per CDR3 protein. The sample yields around 200,000 distinct CDR3 sequences, about 21% seen once. V gene TRBV2 combines with J gene TRBJ2-1, with 9 bases lining up with TRBD2. The sample consisted of PBMCs or a T cell subset sorted from them (not recorded which). This sequence originates from an adult woman who had mild COVID-19 (a few samples of this study predate the infection). Cell type and time point are not known. The CDR3 protein is CASKAGGSYNEQFF. CDR3 in DNA: TGTGCCAGCAAAGCGGGGGGCTCCTACAATGAGCAGTTCTTC.